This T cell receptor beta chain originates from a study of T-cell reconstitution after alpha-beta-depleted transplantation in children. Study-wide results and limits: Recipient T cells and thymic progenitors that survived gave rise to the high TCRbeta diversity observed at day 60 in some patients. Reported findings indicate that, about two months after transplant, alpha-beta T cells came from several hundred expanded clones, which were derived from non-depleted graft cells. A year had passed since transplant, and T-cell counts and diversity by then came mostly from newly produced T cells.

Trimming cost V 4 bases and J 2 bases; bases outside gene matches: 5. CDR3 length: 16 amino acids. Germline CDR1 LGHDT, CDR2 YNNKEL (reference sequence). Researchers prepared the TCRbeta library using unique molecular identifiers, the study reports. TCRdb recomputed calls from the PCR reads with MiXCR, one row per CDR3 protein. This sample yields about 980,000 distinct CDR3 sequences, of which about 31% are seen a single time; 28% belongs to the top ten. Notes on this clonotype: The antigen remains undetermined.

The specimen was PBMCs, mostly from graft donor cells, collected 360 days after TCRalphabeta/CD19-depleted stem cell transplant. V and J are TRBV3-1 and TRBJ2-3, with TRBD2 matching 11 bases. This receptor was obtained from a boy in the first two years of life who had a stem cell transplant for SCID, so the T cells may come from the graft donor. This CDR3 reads CASSRSGLADTDTQYF. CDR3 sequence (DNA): TGTGCCAGCAGCCGGTCGGGACTAGCGGACACAGATACGCAGTATTTT.